Below, one T cell receptor (beta chain) is given with its context. Its antigen is unidentified. The data originate from a study of vaccination and CD4 T cells after COVID-19. The treatment is: roughly ten-day PBMC culture with coronavirus spike peptide pools or control peptides (ViraFEST assay). The CDR3 has 17 amino acids. The trim removed 2 bases at V and 0 bases at J, leaving 4 bases unmatched. Looked up from germline, CDR1 is MNHEY and CDR2 is SVGAGI. Sequence data for DNA of cultured CD4+ T cells were generated by the Oncomine TCR Beta short-read assay. TCRdb ran MiXCR on the PCR reads and lists one entry per CDR3 protein. The sample contains more than 10,000 distinct CDR3 sequences, 70% to 80% of which appear only once.

This sequence joins TRBV6-5 and TRBJ2-3; 11 nucleotides match TRBD2. The sample consisted of CD4+ T cells from blood, cultured in vitro. The sequence was obtained from a human donor who had recovered from COVID-19. CDR3 amino acids: CASSYAGTSGSTDTQYF. The CDR3 DNA reads as TGTGCCAGCAGTTACGCAGGGACTAGCGGCAGCACAGATACGCAGTATTTT.